The T cell receptor (beta chain) described here comes from a study of blood T cell dynamics during melanoma immunotherapy. Study at large: Standard first-line treatment here was pembrolizumab or nivolumab plus ipilimumab in metastatic melanoma.

Time point specified: pre-treatment baseline. Apart from a couple of fast progressors, RECIST 1.1 response was judged 12 weeks post-infusion. Germline CDR1 and CDR2: MNHNY and SVGAGI (reference sequence). The CDR3 sequence is 14 residues long. V dropped 6 bases and J dropped 0 bases, with 11 bases sitting between them. Study-wide results and limits: PBMC repertoires of eventual disease-control patients split at W3 into clonality or diversity gains.

DNA loading was fixed at about 340 ng for all bulk PBMC samples. Assay used: immunoSEQ multiplex PCR; TCRdb lists only in-frame clones, some missing. The data hold 11,000 to 15,000 clones, with 70% to 90% observed a single time. This clone has only one observation. The antigen remains unidentified. The chain employs TRBV6-6 and TRBJ1-1, with D tentatively TRBD1 (5 bases). This TCR was recovered from a human donor with melanoma. Sequences were derived from blood, sampled from a patient treated with checkpoint blockade. The CDR3 sequence: CASSPQGMNTEAFF. CDR3 nucleotide sequence: TGTGCCAGCAGCCCCCAGGGCATGAACACTGAAGCTTTCTTT.